This TCR beta chain stems from a study of T cells in Graves' hyperthyroidism and ophthalmopathy. Researchers took RNA transcripts and amplified the TCR beta CDR3 regions from them. In the first-round RT-PCR of the TCR CDR3, the HTBI primer set was used. TCRdb reprocessed the multiplex PCR reads with MiXCR, giving one entry per CDR3 protein. The profile covers 500,000 to 750,000 distinct CDR3 sequences, with 15% to 19% appearing a single time and about 7% taken by the ten largest. Ten or more counts support this clonotype. Participants, patients aged 18 to 65, had newly diagnosed hyperthyroidism with a duration under 2 months. Between the trimmed V and J ends, which lost 8 bases and 3 bases, there was a span of 11 bases. The CDR3 totals 12 residues. Germline V gives CDR1 SNHLY, CDR2 FYNNEI.

The J gene is TRBJ2-7, the V gene TRBV2; D may be TRBD1 or TRBD2 (5 bases each). The source is a woman aged 30 to 39 with Graves' hyperthyroidism. The material sequenced was blood. The CDR3 nucleotides are TGTGCCAGCGGGACCTATAGCTACGAGCAGTACTTC. This gives the protein CASGTYSYEQYF.